These 24 T cell receptor beta chains were all obtained from the same sample, sequenced in a study of shared clonotypes between healthy human individuals. Clones were sequenced by immunoSEQ multiplex PCR, and TCRdb holds only the in-frame ones, with some missing. In the table there are hundreds of thousands of clones, 96% of which are singletons. Naive CD8 cells comprised CD45RO-negative, CCR7-positively selected cells, excluding terminally differentiated effector memory CD45RA+ cells. Material for sequencing was naive CD8+ T cells sorted from blood. The receptor source for this set is a young man in good health.

About this clone itself: Other DNA sequences in this specimen translate into the identical CDR3. The genes are TRBV5-1 and TRBJ2-7; no reliable D call. CDR3 length: 11 amino acids. Germline-derived CDR1 and CDR2 are SGHRS and YFSETQ. Trimming removed 4 bases at V and 0 bases at J, with 2 bases between. The CDR3 coding sequence is TGCGCCAGCAGCGACTCCTACGAGCAGTACTTC. Its translation: CASSDSYEQYF.

The J gene is TRBJ2-1, the V gene TRBV10-2, with a possible D match to TRBD2 (6 bases). The V end was cut by 6 bases, the J end by 4 bases, with 13 bases between. Germline V gives CDR1 WSHSY, CDR2 SAAADI. The CDR3 spans 14 residues. The DNA for the CDR3 is TGCGCCAGCAGCCTCCGGGACTTTTACAATGAGCAGTTCTTC. Translated: CASSLRDFYNEQFF.

The CDR3 DNA is TGTGCCAGTAGTATAGTAGCGGACTCCTACAATGAGCAGTTCTTC. Protein product: CASSIVADSYNEQFF. The chain links TRBV19 to TRBJ2-1, with a tentative D call TRBD2 (6 bases). V lost 1 base to trimming and J lost 0 bases, with 7 bases between them. Germline V lookup: CDR1 LNHDA, CDR2 SQIVND (reference sequence). The CDR3 totals 15 residues.

The chain is built from TRBV27 and TRBJ2-3; no definite D call. With 10 bases removed from V and 1 base from J, the gap between germline ends came to 9 bases. This CDR3 spans 12 amino acids. Germline lookup yields CDR1 MNHEY and CDR2 SMNVEV (reference sequence). The chain's CDR3 is CATRYGTDTQYF. The CDR3 DNA sequence: TGTGCCACCAGATATGGCACAGATACGCAGTATTTT.

The J gene is TRBJ2-7, the V gene TRBV9, with 7 bases identical to TRBD2. V trimming: 0 bases; J trimming: 2 bases; junction bases outside the gene matches: 5. Germline CDR1 SGDLS, CDR2 YYNGEE. This CDR3 region has 15 residues. This chain's CDR3 is CASSVGGGMTYEQYF. CDR3 sequence (DNA): TGTGCCAGCAGCGTAGGCGGGGGAATGACCTACGAGCAGTACTTC.

Only one count was recorded for this clone. V and J are TRBV11-2 and TRBJ1-5, with TRBD1 as a possible D gene (5 bases). The germline V and J ends were trimmed by 5 bases and 0 bases, with 14 bases remaining between them. The CDR3 is made up of 16 amino acids. Germline CDR1 SGHAT, CDR2 FQNNGV. As DNA, the CDR3 is TGTGCCAGCAGCACCCGACAGTCCCATAGCAATCAGCCCCAGCATTTT. This translates into CASSTRQSHSNQPQHF.

V gene TRBV5-1 combines with J gene TRBJ2-7, with 9 bases matching TRBD1. The V segment lost 4 bases and the J segment 4 bases; nucleotides outside the gene matches: 6. CDR3 length: 14 residues. Germline V gene lookup returns CDR1 SGHRS and CDR2 YFSETQ. CDR3 loop: CASSVDRGIYEQYF. The CDR3 nucleotides read TGCGCCAGCAGCGTCGACAGGGGGATATACGAGCAGTACTTC.

The rearrangement uses TRBV7-9 and TRBJ2-5; D may be TRBD1 (6 bases). CDR1 is SEHNR, CDR2 FQNEAQ, per germline (reference sequence). V was shortened by 2 bases and J by 3 bases, with 10 bases between the two germline ends. The CDR3 is 14 residues long. The CDR3, as DNA: TGTGCCAGCAGCTTACGGGACACCGAAGAGACCCAGTACTTC. Amino acid sequence: CASSLRDTEETQYF.

This clone occurred once. The chain employs TRBV5-4 and TRBJ2-5; no clear D gene. Looked up from germline, CDR1 is SGHNT and CDR2 is YYREEE (reference sequence). The CDR3 covers 14 residues. The V end lost 1 base, the J end lost 2 bases, and 9 bases lay between the germline ends. CDR3 residues: CASSLKARQETQYF. The CDR3 region has the DNA TGTGCCAGCAGCTTGAAAGCGCGACAAGAGACCCAGTACTTC.

This chain uses TRBV6-6 with TRBJ1-5; no clear D. The germline V gene has CDR1 MNHNY and CDR2 SVGAGI (reference sequence). The CDR3 extends over 13 amino acids. The germline V and J ends were trimmed by 2 bases and 4 bases, with 6 bases remaining between them. This chain's CDR3 is CASSYEANQPQHF. In DNA form, the CDR3 reads TGTGCCAGCAGTTACGAGGCTAATCAGCCCCAGCATTTT.

V gene TRBV5-1 combines with J gene TRBJ1-2, with D unclear. The CDR3 is 13 residues long. The germline V gene encodes CDR1 SGHRS and CDR2 YFSETQ. V was clipped by 4 bases and J by 6 bases, with 13 bases between them. In nucleotides, the CDR3 is TGCGCCAGCAGCCTGCCTGGTCAGGATGGCTACACCTTC. This encodes CASSLPGQDGYTF.

This chain connects TRBV7-9 to TRBJ1-1; D not resolved. CDR3 size: 11 residues. Germline V gene lookup returns CDR1 SEHNR and CDR2 FQNEAQ (reference sequence). Between the trimmed V and J ends, which lost 5 bases and 5 bases, there was a span of 6 bases. The CDR3 is CASSQTTEAFF. The CDR3, as DNA: TGTGCCAGCAGCCAGACTACTGAAGCTTTCTTT.

The chain uses TRBV5-1 and TRBJ2-7, with TRBD1 matching 9 bases. Per germline, CDR1 SGHRS and CDR2 YFSETQ. The CDR3 runs 14 residues. J was trimmed by 3 bases and V by 3 bases; bases with no gene match: 4. The CDR3 sequence is CASSYGTGFYEQYF. The CDR3 DNA sequence: TGCGCCAGCAGCTACGGGACAGGGTTCTACGAGCAGTACTTC.

J is TRBJ2-7 and V is TRBV27, with D hard to call. CDR3 size: 14 residues. Deletions cut 8 bases from V and 3 bases from J, with 17 bases between. Looked up from germline, CDR1 is MNHEY and CDR2 is SMNVEV (reference sequence). The CDR3 here is CASSQAGYYYEQYF. In DNA, the CDR3 is TGTGCCAGCTCCCAGGCTGGGTATTACTACGAGCAGTACTTC.

The chain is built from TRBV30 and TRBJ2-3; tentative D call: TRBD2 (5 bases). CDR1 is GTSNPN and CDR2 is SVGIG in the germline V gene (reference sequence). V was shortened by 2 bases and J by 0 bases, with 9 bases between the two germline ends. CDR3 length equals 14 residues. Written as DNA, the CDR3 is TGTGCCTGGAGTAGAAGCGGCAGCACAGATACGCAGTATTTT. Encoded protein: CAWSRSGSTDTQYF.

The rearrangement joins TRBV4-1 to TRBJ2-5, with 7 bases matching TRBD1. CDR3 size: 15 residues. The V segment lost 4 bases and the J segment 0 bases; nucleotides outside the gene matches: 5. CDR1 is MGHRA, CDR2 YSYEKL, per germline. CDR3 in DNA: TGCGCCAGCAGCCCACAACAGGGGAACCAAGAGACCCAGTACTTC. Its translation is CASSPQQGNQETQYF.

The J gene is TRBJ2-7, the V gene TRBV27; tentative D call: TRBD2 (5 bases). The V end was cut by 3 bases, the J end by 2 bases, with 14 bases between. The CDR3 consists of 15 residues. Germline V gene data show CDR1 as MNHEY and CDR2 as SMNVEV (reference sequence). As DNA, the CDR3 is TGTGCCAGCAGTTTTCCCGGGGTTGGAACCTACGAGCAGTACTTC. Its protein product is CASSFPGVGTYEQYF.

The chain links TRBV28 to TRBJ1-1; D is ambiguous. This CDR3 is built from 12 residues. The germline gives CDR1 MDHEN, CDR2 SYDVKM. Trimming pared 2 bases from V and 4 bases from J, leaving 5 bases between. The CDR3 DNA is TGTGCCAGCAGTTTACCAAGCACTGAAGCTTTCTTT. Its protein is CASSLPSTEAFF.

This chain connects TRBV19 to TRBJ2-6; tentative D call: TRBD2 (5 bases). The CDR3 runs to 11 residues. The germline CDR1 and CDR2 sequences are LNHDA and SQIVND (reference sequence). V shed 10 bases and J shed 15 bases, with 16 bases lying between them. The CDR3 loop is CATNGGHDLTF. The CDR3 nucleotides are TGTGCCACCAATGGAGGTCACGACCTGACTTTC.

This chain links TRBV4-1 with TRBJ2-7; tentatively, D is TRBD1 (5 bases). The CDR3 consists of 14 residues. Germline assignment: CDR1 MGHRA and CDR2 YSYEKL. With 0 bases removed from V and 3 bases from J, the gap between germline ends came to 9 bases. The CDR3 protein is CASSQESGIYEQYF. The DNA of the CDR3 is TGCGCCAGCAGCCAAGAATCAGGGATCTACGAGCAGTACTTC.

This clone was seen more than once but under ten times. J is TRBJ2-2 and V is TRBV29-1; D unclear. The V end lost 7 bases, the J end lost 0 bases, and 9 bases lay between the germline ends. Germline-derived CDR1 and CDR2 are SQVTM and ANQGSEA. There are 13 residues in the CDR3. The CDR3 spells CSAGQPNTGELFF. Here the CDR3 DNA reads TGCAGCGCCGGGCAGCCGAACACCGGGGAGCTGTTTTTT.

V is TRBV11-2 and J is TRBJ2-5; D not certain. The germline V gene has CDR1 SGHAT and CDR2 FQNNGV. V lost 1 base, J lost 2 bases, and 11 bases lay in between. The CDR3 has 15 amino acids. CDR3 amino acids: CASSLGTQTQETQYF. The CDR3 coding sequence is TGTGCCAGCAGCTTAGGAACGCAAACGCAAGAGACCCAGTACTTC.

Worth noting for this clone: The same CDR3 can be traced to other DNA sequences in this sample. The gene calls are TRBV6-5 and TRBJ2-7, with D possibly matching TRBD2 (5 bases). The CDR3 runs to 13 residues. Germline V CDR1 and CDR2: MNHEY, SVGAGI. The V end was cut by 2 bases, the J end by 2 bases, with 7 bases between. In DNA form, the CDR3 reads TGTGCCAGCAGTTACGTGGGAGCCTACGAGCAGTACTTC. Amino acid sequence: CASSYVGAYEQYF.

The table lists this clone with a count of one. The rearrangement uses TRBV7-9 and TRBJ2-5, with TRBD2 matching 8 bases. The CDR3 is made up of 18 amino acids. CDR1 and CDR2 from the germline V gene are SEHNR and FQNEAQ (reference sequence). V lost 6 bases, J lost 4 bases, and 19 bases stayed unmatched. The CDR3 coding sequence is TGTGCCAGCAGGACTAGCGATGATCCCGTAGTGGGGCGAGAGACCCAGTACTTC. It translates to CASRTSDDPVVGRETQYF. Combining the CDR3 with reference TRBV7-9 and TRBJ2-5 gives the whole variable domain DTGVSQNPRHKITKRGQNVTFRCDPISEHNRLYWYRQTLGQGPEFLTYFQNEAQLEKSRLLSDRFSAERPKGSFSTLEIQRTEQGDSAMYLCASRTSDDPVVGRETQYFGPGTRLLVL.